These 13 T cell receptor beta chains came from one sample sequenced in a study of CD8 T cells in Susac syndrome. The RNA, about 0.5 to 1 ug, was put through reverse transcription using random hexamers. TCRdb re-analysed the immunoSEQ multiplex PCR reads in MiXCR, keeping a single row per CDR3 protein. The repertoire consists of 150,000 or so distinct CDR3 sequences, with around 93% occurring once and the leading ten covering 0.13% to 0.15%. The sequencing sample was made of CD4+ T cells from PBMCs. These receptor sequences come from a human donor with Susac syndrome.

V usage is TRBV20-1 and J usage is TRBJ2-1; 9 bases map to TRBD1. Germline assignment: CDR1 DFQATT and CDR2 SNEGSKA (reference sequence). This CDR3 region has 14 residues. Germline trimming cut 5 bases from V and 4 bases from J; bases unmatched to any gene: 6. CDR3 amino acids: CSARTGAFYNEQFF. For the CDR3, the DNA is TGCAGTGCTCGGACAGGGGCCTTTTACAATGAGCAGTTCTTC.

J is TRBJ1-1 and V is TRBV6-5, with 10 bases that match TRBD1. The CDR3 runs to 14 residues. Germline-derived CDR1 and CDR2 are MNHEY and SVGAGI. V dropped 6 bases and J dropped 5; count of bases not matched to a gene: 6. The CDR3 nucleotides read TGTGCCAGCAGCCCAGACAGGGGGCCAACTGAAGCTTTCTTT. It is translated as CASSPDRGPTEAFF.

This chain links TRBV6-2 or TRBV6-3 with TRBJ1-2; possible D gene TRBD1, 5 bases. Germline lookup yields CDR1 MNHEY and CDR2 SVGEGT. This CDR3 region has 12 residues. V lost 4 bases and J 8 bases, leaving 11 bases between the germline ends. CDR3 DNA: TGTGCCAGCAGTTCCCCGGGGGAAGGCTACACCTTC. Its protein product is CASSSPGEGYTF.

CDR3 loop: CASSAAENTEAFF. CDR3 sequence (DNA): TGCGCCAGCAGCGCCGCAGAGAACACTGAAGCTTTCTTT. V gene TRBV5-1 combines with J gene TRBJ1-1, with D unclear. V was shortened by 4 bases and J by 1 base, with 8 bases between the two germline ends. The length of the CDR3 is 13 residues. The germline V gene has CDR1 SGHRS and CDR2 YFSETQ.

The V and J genes are TRBV11-1 and TRBJ2-1; 7 bases map to TRBD2. Germline trimming cut 5 bases from V and 8 bases from J; bases unmatched to any gene: 3. The CDR3 runs 12 residues. From germline, CDR1 is SGHAT and CDR2 FQDESV (reference sequence). CDR3 sequence reads: CASSRTSYEQFF. Here the CDR3 DNA reads TGTGCCAGCAGCCGGACTAGTTATGAGCAGTTCTTC.

V and J are TRBV20-1 and TRBJ2-3; 9 bases agree with TRBD2. Germline trimming cut 5 bases from V and 7 bases from J; bases unmatched to any gene: 4. Germline-derived CDR1 and CDR2 are DFQATT and SNEGSKA (reference sequence). This CDR3 is 12 amino acids long. The CDR3 loop is CSAGSGSNTQYF. The DNA of the CDR3 is TGCAGTGCTGGTAGCGGGAGTAATACGCAGTATTTT.

The CDR3 reads CASSSGLDYGYTF. CDR3 nucleotides: TGTGCCAGCAGCTCGGGACTGGACTATGGCTACACCTTC. The chain carries TRBV5-6 and TRBJ1-2; tentatively, D is TRBD1 (5 bases). The germline gives CDR1 SGHDT, CDR2 YYEEEE. V lost 3 bases and J lost 3, with 9 bases in between. This CDR3 has 13 residues.

V gene TRBV5-4 combines with J gene TRBJ2-7; D gene uncertain. The CDR3 extends over 13 amino acids. Trimming took off 1 base at V and 6 bases at J, with 11 bases between the two ends. The germline V gene encodes CDR1 SGHNT and CDR2 YYREEE (reference sequence). The CDR3 sequence is CASSLTQTPEQYF. CDR3 nucleotides: TGTGCCAGCAGCTTGACTCAAACCCCCGAGCAGTACTTC.

The chain recombines TRBV18 with TRBJ2-5; possibly TRBD1 for D (5 bases). This CDR3 has 17 residues. With 0 bases removed from V and 5 bases from J, the gap between germline ends came to 19 bases. The germline V gene has CDR1 KGHSH and CDR2 LQKENI. This CDR3 is CASSPPRQGPLGETQYF. For the CDR3, the DNA is TGTGCCAGCTCACCACCTCGGCAGGGCCCTCTGGGGGAGACCCAGTACTTC.

V gene TRBV9 combines with J gene TRBJ1-3; D call uncertain. Germline lookup yields CDR1 SGDLS and CDR2 YYNGEE. V gave up 0 bases and J gave up 2 bases, with 9 bases separating them. The CDR3 totals 15 residues. CDR3 sequence: CASSVETLPGNTIYF. The CDR3 region has the DNA TGTGCCAGCAGCGTAGAGACTCTTCCTGGAAACACCATATATTTT.

The chain uses TRBV6-1 and TRBJ1-4; TRBD1 is a possible D gene (5 bases). The V and J ends lost 5 bases and 5 bases respectively, with 9 bases between them. The CDR3 has 13 amino acids. Per the germline V gene, CDR1 is MNHNS and CDR2 is SASEGT. The CDR3 DNA follows: TGTGCCAGCAGTTCCACAGGAAATGAAAAACTGTTTTTT. It yields the protein CASSSTGNEKLFF.

The chain uses TRBV12-3 or TRBV12-4 and TRBJ2-4, with TRBD1 identical over 7 bases. The CDR3 is 16 residues long. J gave up 7 bases and V 3 bases, and 12 bases lay outside the gene matches. The CDR3 sequence: CASSLVRGQASNIQYF. Here the CDR3 DNA reads TGTGCCAGCAGTTTGGTTCGAGGACAGGCTTCTAACATTCAGTACTTC.

This clonotype was recorded once. V usage is TRBV20-1 and J usage is TRBJ2-7; the match to TRBD2 covers 13 bases. The CDR3 extends over 15 amino acids. V gave up 6 bases and J gave up 5 bases; unmatched junction bases: 10. In germline, CDR1 is DFQATT, CDR2 SNEGSKA (reference sequence). The CDR3 coding sequence is TGCAGTGCCGTTCAACTAGCGGGAGGGATCCACGAGCAGTACTTC. Translation gives CSAVQLAGGIHEQYF.